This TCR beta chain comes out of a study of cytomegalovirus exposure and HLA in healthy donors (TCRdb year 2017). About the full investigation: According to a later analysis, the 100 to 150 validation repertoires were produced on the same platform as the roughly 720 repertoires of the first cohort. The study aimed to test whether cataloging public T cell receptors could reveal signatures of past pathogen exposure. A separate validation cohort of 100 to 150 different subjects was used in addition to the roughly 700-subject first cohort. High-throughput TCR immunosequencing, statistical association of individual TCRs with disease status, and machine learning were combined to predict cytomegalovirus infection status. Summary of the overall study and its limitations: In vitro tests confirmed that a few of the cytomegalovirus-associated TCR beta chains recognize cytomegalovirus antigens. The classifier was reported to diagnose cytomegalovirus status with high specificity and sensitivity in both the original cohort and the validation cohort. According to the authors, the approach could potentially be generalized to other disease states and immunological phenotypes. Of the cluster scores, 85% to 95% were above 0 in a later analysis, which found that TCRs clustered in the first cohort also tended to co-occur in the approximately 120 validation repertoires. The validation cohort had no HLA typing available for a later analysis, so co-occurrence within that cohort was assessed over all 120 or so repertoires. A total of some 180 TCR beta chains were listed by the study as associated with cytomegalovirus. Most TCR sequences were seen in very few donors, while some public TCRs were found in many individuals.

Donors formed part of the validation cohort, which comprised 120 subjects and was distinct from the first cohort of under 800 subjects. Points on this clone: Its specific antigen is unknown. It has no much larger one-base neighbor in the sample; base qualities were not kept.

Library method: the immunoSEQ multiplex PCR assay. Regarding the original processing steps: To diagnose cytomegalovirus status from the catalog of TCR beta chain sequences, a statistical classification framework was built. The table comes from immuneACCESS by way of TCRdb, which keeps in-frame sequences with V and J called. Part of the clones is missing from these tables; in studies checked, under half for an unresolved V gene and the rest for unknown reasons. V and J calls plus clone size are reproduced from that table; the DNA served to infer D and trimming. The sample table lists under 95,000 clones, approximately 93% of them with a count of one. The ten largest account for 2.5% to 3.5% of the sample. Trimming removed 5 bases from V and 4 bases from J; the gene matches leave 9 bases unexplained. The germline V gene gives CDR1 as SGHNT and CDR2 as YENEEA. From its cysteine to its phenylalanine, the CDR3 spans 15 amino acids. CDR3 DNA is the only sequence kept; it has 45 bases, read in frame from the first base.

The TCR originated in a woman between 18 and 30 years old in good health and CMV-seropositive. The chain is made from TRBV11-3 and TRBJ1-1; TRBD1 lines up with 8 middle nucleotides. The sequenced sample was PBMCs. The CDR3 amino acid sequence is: CASSPRTGRVTEAFF. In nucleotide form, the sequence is TGTGCCAGCAGCCCCAGGACAGGGCGGGTCACTGAAGCTTTCTTT.